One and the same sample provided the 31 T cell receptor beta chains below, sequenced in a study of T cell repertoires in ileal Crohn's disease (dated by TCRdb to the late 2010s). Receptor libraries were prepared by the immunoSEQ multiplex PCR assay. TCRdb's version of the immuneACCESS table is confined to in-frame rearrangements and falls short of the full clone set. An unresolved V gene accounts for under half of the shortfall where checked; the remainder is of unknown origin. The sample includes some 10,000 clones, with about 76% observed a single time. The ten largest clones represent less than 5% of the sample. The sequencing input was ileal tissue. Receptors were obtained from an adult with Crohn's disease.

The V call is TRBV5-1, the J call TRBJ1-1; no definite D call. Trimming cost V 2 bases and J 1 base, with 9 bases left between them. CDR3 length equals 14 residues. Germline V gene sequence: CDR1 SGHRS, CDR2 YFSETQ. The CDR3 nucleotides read TGCGCCAGCAGCTTCGAGCCCCAGAACACTGAAGCTTTCTTT. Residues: CASSFEPQNTEAFF.

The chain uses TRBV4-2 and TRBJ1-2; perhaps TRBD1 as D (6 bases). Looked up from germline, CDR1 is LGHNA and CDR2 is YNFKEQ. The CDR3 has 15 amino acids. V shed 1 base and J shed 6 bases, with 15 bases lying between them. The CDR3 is CASSQAQGDSDGYTF. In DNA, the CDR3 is TGTGCCAGCAGCCAAGCACAGGGCGACTCTGATGGCTACACCTTC.

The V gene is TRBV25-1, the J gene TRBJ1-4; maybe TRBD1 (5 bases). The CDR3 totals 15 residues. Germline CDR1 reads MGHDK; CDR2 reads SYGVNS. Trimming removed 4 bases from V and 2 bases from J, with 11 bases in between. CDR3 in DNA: TGTGCCAGCAGTGCTAGGGGCCACACTAATGAAAAACTGTTTTTT. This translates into CASSARGHTNEKLFF. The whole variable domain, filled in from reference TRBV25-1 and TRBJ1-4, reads EADIYQTPRYLVIGTGKKITLECSQTMGHDKMYWYQQDPGMELHLIHYSYGVNSTEKGDLSSESTVSRIRTEHFPLTLESARPSHTSQYLCASSARGHTNEKLFFGSGTQLSVL.

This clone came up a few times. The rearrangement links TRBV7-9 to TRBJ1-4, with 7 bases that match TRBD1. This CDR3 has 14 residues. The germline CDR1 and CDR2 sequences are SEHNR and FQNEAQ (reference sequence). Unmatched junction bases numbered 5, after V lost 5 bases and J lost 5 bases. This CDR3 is CASSPGQDNEKLFF. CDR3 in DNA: TGTGCCAGCAGCCCCGGACAGGACAATGAAAAACTGTTTTTT.

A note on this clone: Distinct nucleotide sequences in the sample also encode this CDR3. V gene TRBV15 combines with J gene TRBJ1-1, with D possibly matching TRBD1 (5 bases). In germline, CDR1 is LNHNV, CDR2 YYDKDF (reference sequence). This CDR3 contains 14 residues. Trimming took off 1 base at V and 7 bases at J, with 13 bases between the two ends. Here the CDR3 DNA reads TGTGCCACCAGCAGAGCGTTGACAGACGGTGAAGCTTTCTTT. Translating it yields CATSRALTDGEAFF.

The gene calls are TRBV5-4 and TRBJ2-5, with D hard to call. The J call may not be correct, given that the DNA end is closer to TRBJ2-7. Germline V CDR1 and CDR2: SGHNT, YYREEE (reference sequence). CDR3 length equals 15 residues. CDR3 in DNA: TGTGCCAGCAGCTCGCAGAATAAACCGTCAGGCGAGCAGTACTTC. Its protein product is CASSSQNKPSGEQYF.

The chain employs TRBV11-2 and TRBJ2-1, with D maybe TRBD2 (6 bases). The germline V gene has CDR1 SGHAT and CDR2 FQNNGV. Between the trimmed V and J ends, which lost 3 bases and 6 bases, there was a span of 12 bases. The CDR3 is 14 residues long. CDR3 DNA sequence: TGTGCCAGCAGCTTGGGACTTAGTGGCAATGAGCAGTTCTTC. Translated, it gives CASSLGLSGNEQFF.

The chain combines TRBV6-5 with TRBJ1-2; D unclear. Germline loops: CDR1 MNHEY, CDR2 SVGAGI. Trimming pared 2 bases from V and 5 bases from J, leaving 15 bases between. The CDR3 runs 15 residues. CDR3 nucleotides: TGTGCCAGCAGTTACCGTCGAGAAGAGGTGTATGGCTACACCTTC. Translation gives CASSYRREEVYGYTF.

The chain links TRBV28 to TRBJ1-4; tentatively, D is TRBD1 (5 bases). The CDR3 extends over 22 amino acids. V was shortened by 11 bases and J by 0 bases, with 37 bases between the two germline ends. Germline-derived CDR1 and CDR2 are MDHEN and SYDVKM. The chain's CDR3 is CARLSGRGRHPCGNATNEKLFF. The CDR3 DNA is TGTGCCCGACTATCGGGACGCGGGCGCCATCCTTGCGGGAATGCAACTAATGAAAAACTGTTTTTT.

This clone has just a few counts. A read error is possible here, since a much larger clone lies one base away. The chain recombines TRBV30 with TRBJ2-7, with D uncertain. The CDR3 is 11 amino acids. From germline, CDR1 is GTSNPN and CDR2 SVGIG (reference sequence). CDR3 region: CAWRRNYGQYF. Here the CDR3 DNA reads TGTGCCTGGCGTAGAAACTACGGGCAGTACTTC.

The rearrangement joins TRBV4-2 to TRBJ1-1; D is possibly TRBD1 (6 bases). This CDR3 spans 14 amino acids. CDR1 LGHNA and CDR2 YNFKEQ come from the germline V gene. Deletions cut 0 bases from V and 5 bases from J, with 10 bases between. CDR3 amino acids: CASSQEGRGTEAFF. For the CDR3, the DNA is TGTGCCAGCAGCCAAGAAGGGAGGGGGACTGAAGCTTTCTTT.

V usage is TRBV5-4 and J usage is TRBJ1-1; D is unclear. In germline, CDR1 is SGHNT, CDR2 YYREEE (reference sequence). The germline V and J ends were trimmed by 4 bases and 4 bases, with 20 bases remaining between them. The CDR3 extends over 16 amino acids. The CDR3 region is CASSQALGGWGTEAFF. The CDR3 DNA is TGTGCCAGCAGCCAAGCACTAGGTGGGTGGGGCACTGAAGCTTTCTTT.

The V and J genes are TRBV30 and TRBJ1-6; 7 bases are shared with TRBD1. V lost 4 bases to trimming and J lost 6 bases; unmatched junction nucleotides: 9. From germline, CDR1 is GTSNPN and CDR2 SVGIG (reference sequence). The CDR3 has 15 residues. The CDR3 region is CAWTHRGGGNSPLHF. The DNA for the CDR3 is TGTGCCTGGACCCACAGGGGCGGCGGTAATTCACCCCTCCACTTT.

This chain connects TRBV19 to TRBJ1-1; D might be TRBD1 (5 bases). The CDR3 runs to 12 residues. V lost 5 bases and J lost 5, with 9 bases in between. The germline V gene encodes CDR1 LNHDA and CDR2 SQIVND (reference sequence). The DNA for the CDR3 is TGTGCCAGTAGTCGCAGGGTTACTGAAGCTTTCTTT. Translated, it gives CASSRRVTEAFF.

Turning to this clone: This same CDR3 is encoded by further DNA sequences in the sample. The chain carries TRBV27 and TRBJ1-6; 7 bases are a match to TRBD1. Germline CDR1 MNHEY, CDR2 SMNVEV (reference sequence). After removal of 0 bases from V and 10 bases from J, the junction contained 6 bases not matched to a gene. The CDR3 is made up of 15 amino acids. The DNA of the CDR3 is TGTGCCAGCAGTTTATCAGGGACAGCACACTCACCCCTCCACTTT. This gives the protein CASSLSGTAHSPLHF.

The CDR3 is CASSPGDRNYGYTF. For the CDR3, the DNA is TGCGCCAGCAGCCCAGGGGACCGTAACTATGGCTACACCTTC. V is TRBV4-3 and J is TRBJ1-2; perhaps TRBD1 as D (6 bases). Trimming took off 4 bases at V and 1 base at J, with 10 bases between the two ends. Germline CDR1 LGHNA, CDR2 YSLEER. This CDR3 comprises 14 residues.

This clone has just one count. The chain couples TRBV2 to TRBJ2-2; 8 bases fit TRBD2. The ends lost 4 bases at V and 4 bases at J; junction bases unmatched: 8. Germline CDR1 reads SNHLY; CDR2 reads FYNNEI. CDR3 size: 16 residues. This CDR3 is CASSGLGGVPTGELFF. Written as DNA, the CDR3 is TGTGCCAGCAGTGGTCTCGGGGGGGTCCCCACCGGGGAGCTGTTTTTT.

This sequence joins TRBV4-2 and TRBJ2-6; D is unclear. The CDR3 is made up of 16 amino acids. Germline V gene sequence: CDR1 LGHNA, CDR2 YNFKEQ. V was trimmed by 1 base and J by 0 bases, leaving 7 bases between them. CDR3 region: CASSQVVSSGANVLTF. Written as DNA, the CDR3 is TGTGCCAGCAGCCAAGTTGTCAGCTCTGGGGCCAACGTCCTGACTTTC.

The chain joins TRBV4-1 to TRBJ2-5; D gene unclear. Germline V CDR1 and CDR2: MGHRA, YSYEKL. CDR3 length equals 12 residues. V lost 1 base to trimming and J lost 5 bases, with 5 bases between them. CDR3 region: CASSQGRETQYF. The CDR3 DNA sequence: TGCGCCAGCAGCCAAGGTCGGGAGACCCAGTACTTC.

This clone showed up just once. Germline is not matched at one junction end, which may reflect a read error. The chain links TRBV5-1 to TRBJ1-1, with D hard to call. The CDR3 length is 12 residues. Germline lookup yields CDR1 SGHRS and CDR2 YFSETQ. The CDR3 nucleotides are TGCGCCAGCAGCTTACAGAACACTGAAGCTTTTTTT. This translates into CASSLQNTEAFF. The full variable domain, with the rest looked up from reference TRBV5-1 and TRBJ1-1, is KAGVTQTPRYLIKTRGQQVTLSCSPISGHRSVSWYQQTPGQGLQFLFEYFSETQRNKGNFPGRFSGRQFSNSRSEMNVSTLELGDSALYLCASSLQNTEAFFGQGTRLTVV.

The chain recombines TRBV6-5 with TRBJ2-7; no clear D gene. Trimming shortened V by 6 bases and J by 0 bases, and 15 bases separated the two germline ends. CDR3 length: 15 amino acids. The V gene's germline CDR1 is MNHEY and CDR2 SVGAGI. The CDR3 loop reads CASSSAAQSSYEQYF. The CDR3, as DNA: TGTGCCAGCAGCTCTGCTGCACAGAGCTCCTACGAGCAGTACTTC.

The CDR3 DNA is TGTGCCAGCAGTGGACTATCTCAAGAGCAGTACTTC. The encoded protein is CASSGLSQEQYF. The gene calls are TRBV5-4 and TRBJ2-7, with D tentatively TRBD2 (6 bases). V was shortened by 5 bases and J by 7 bases, with 13 bases between the two germline ends. In germline, CDR1 is SGHNT, CDR2 YYREEE (reference sequence). The CDR3 is 12 amino acids.

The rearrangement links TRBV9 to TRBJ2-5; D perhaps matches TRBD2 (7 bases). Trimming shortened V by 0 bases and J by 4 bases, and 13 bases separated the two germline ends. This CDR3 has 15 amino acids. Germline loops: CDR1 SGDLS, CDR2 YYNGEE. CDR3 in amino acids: CASSVVLGGLETQYF. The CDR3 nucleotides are TGTGCCAGCAGCGTAGTCCTCGGGGGGCTAGAGACCCAGTACTTC.

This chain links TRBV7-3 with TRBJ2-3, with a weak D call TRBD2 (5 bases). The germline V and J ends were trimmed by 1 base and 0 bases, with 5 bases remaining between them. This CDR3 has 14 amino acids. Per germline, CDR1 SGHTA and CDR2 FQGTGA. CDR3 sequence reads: CASSLSGSTDTQYF. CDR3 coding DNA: TGTGCCAGCAGCTTAAGCGGGAGCACAGATACGCAGTATTTT.

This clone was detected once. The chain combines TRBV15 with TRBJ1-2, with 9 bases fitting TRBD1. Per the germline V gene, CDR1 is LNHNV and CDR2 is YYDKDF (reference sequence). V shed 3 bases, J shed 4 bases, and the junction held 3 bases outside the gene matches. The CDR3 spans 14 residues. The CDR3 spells CATSRGDRAYGYTF. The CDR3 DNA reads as TGTGCCACCAGCAGGGGGGACAGGGCCTATGGCTACACCTTC. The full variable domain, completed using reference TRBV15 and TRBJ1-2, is DAMVIQNPRYQVTQFGKPVTLSCSQTLNHNVMYWYQQKSSQAPKLLFHYYDKDFNNEADTPDNFQSRRPNTSFCFLDIRSPGLGDTAMYLCATSRGDRAYGYTFGSGTRLTVV.

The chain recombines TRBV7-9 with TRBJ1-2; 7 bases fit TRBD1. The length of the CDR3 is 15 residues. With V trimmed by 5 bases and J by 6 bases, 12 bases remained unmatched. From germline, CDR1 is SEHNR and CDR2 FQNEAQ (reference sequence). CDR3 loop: CASSLRQGGEHGYTF. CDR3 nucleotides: TGTGCCAGCAGCCTACGACAGGGAGGCGAGCATGGCTACACCTTC.

For the CDR3, the DNA is TGTGCCACTCGTAAGAGCTCCTACGAGCAGTACTTC. It specifies CATRKSSYEQYF. The rearrangement joins TRBV6-5 to TRBJ2-7, with D unclear. CDR1 is MNHEY, CDR2 SVGAGI, per germline. V was cut by 10 bases and J by 0 bases, with 10 bases left in between. The CDR3 length is 12 residues.

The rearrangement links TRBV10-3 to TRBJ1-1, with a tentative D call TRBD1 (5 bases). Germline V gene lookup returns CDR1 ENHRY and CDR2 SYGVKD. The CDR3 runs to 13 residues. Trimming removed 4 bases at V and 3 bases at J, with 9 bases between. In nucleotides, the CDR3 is TGTGCCATCAGTGTCAGGGAGGACACTGAAGCTTTCTTT. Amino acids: CAISVREDTEAFF.

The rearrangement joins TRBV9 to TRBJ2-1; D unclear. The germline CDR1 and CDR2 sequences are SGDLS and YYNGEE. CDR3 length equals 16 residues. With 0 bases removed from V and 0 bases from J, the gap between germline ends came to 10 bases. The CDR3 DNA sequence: TGTGCCAGCAGCGTAGATCAGTGGAGCTCCTACAATGAGCAGTTCTTC. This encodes CASSVDQWSSYNEQFF.

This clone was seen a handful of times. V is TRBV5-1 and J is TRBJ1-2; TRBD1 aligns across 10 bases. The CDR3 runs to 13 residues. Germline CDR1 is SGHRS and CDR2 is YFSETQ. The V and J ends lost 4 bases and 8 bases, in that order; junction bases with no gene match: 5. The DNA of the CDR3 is TGCGCCAGCAGCACCGGGACAGGGGTCGGCTACACCTTC. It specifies CASSTGTGVGYTF.

CDR3 residues: CASRQGATTDTQYF. CDR3 sequence (DNA): TGTGCCAGCAGACAGGGTGCCACGACAGATACGCAGTATTTT. The chain carries TRBV11-3 and TRBJ2-3; maybe TRBD1 (6 bases). Trimming took off 6 bases at V and 3 bases at J, with 13 bases between the two ends. Germline lookup yields CDR1 SGHNT and CDR2 YENEEA. There are 14 residues in the CDR3.